This T cell receptor (beta chain) was recovered during a study of blood T cell repertoires in COVID-19. Across the whole study: The United States, Italy and Spain were the sources of the acute and convalescent COVID-19 samples. T cells, B-cell-depleted T cells, or PBMCs provided the cDNA or gDNA that served as material.

The germline V gene encodes CDR1 KGHSH and CDR2 LQKENI. This CDR3 contains 16 residues. Germline trimming cut 4 bases from V and 2 bases from J; bases unmatched to any gene: 9. Original analysis: Amplification of reference gene primers was used by the study to estimate nucleated cell counts. The assay was immunoSEQ multiplex PCR, and TCRdb's table has in-frame clones only and misses some. The DNA gave D and trimming, while V, J and clone size come from that table. Found here are around 230,000 clones, just under 85% of them singletons; the top ten hold roughly a tenth. V gene TRBV18 combines with J gene TRBJ2-5, with 8 bases aligning to TRBD2. The origin of this receptor is a woman older than 75 with acute or convalescent COVID-19. Input material: peripheral blood. CDR3: CASSRLPRGGQETQYF. In nucleotides, the CDR3 is TGTGCCAGCTCACGTCTTCCCCGCGGGGGGCAAGAGACCCAGTACTTC.